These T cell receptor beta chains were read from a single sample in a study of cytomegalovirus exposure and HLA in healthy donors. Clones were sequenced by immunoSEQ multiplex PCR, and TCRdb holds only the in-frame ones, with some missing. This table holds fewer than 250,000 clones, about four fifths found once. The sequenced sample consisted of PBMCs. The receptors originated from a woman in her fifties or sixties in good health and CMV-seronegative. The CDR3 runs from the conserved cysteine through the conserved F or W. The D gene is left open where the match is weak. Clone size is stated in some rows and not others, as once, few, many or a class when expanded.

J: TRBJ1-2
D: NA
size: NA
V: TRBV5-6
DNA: TGTGCCAGCAACCCAGAAAGGGGCTATGGCTACACCTTC
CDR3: CASNPERGYGYTF

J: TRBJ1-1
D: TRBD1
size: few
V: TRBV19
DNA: TGTGCCAGTAGTGTGGGACAGTCGAACACTGAAGCTTTCTTT
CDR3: CASSVGQSNTEAFF

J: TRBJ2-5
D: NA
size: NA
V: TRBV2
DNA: TGTGCCAGCAAGGCGGGTCAGAAGGAGACCCAGTACTTC
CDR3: CASKAGQKETQYF

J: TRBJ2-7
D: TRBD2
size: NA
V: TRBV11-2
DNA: TGTGCCAGCAGCTCCGCGGTGACTAGCGTGTTGCGGCAGTACTTC
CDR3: CASSSAVTSVLRQYF

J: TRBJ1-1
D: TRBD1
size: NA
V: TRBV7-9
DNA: TGTGCCAGCAGCTTAGGGACAGGGCCTCACACTGAAGCTTTCTTT
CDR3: CASSLGTGPHTEAFF

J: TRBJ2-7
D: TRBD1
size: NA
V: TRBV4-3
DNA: TGCGCCAGCAGCCAAGGGACAGGGTTGATGGCCTACGAGCAGTACTTC
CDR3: CASSQGTGLMAYEQYF

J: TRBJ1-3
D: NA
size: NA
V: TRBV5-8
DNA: TGTGCCAGCAGCTTGGCCCTGCAGGGCCTTGGAAACACCATATATTTT
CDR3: CASSLALQGLGNTIYF

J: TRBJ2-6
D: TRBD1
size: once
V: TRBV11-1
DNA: TGTGCCAGCAGCTTAGATGCCAGGGGGTTAGCCGGGGCCAACGTCCTGACTTTC
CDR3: CASSLDARGLAGANVLTF

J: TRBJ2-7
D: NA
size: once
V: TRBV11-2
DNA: TGTGCCAGCAGCTTAGTGACAGAGAGCTCCTACGAGCAGTACTTC
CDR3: CASSLVTESSYEQYF

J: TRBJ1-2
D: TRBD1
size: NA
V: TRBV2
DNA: TGTGCCAGCAGTGTCCGGCAGGGGGCCTATGGCTACACCTTC
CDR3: CASSVRQGAYGYTF

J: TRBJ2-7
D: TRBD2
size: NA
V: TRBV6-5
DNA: TGTGCCAGCAGTTACCAGCGGGGGTCCTACGAGCAGTACTTC
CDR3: CASSYQRGSYEQYF

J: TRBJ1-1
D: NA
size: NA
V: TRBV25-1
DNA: TGTGCCAGCAGCCCCTCGAACACTGAAGCTTTCTTT
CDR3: CASSPSNTEAFF

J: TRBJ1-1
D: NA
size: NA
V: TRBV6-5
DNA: TGTGCCAGCAGTTACCCCTCCAACAGATTAGATGAAGCTTTCTTT
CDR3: CASSYPSNRLDEAFF

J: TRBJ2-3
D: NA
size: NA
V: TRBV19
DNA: TGTGCCAGCCTCGCCGGGGTTACGCAGTATTTT
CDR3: CASLAGVTQYF

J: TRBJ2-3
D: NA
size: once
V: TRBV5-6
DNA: TGTGCCAGCAGGCATGACAGGAGCACAGATACGCAGTATTTT
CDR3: CASRHDRSTDTQYF

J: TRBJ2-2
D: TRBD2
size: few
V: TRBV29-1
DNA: TGCAGCGTTGAAGAAGAGAAAGGGAGGGCCGGGGAGCTGTTTTTT
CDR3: CSVEEEKGRAGELFF

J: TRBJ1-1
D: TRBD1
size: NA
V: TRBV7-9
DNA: TGTGCCAGCAGCTTAGATGGACAGGGGAGGACTGAAGCTTTCTTT
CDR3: CASSLDGQGRTEAFF

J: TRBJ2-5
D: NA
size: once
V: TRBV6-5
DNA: TGTGCCAGCAGTTATCTTGGGACATCGGAGACCCAGTACTTC
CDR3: CASSYLGTSETQYF

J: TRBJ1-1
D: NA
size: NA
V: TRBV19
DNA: TGTGCCAGTAGTATCTATCCAGGGATGAACACTGAAGCTTTCTTT
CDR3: CASSIYPGMNTEAFF

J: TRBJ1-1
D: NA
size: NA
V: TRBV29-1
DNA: TGCAGCGGGGATAAGACAGGGAACACTGAAGCTTTCTTT
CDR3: CSGDKTGNTEAFF

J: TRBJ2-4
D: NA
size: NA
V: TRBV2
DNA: TGTGCCAGCAGTCGGGACACGCCGACCTCTGGAGTCTTC
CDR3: CASSRDTPTSGVF

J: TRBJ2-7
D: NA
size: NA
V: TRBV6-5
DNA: TGTGCCGCAGGCCCCGGTCGTGAGCAGTACTTC
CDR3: CAAGPGREQYF

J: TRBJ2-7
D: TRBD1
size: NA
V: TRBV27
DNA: TGTGCCAGCAGTCCCCGACAGGGGGGGTCCTACGAGCAGTACTTC
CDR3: CASSPRQGGSYEQYF

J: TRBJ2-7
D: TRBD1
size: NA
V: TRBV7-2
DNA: TGTGCCAGCAGCGCTGACAGGGCTCGGGAGCAGTACTTC
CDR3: CASSADRAREQYF

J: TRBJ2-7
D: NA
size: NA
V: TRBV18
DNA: TGTGCCAGCTCACCAGGACAAACCAACTACGAGCAGTACTTC
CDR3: CASSPGQTNYEQYF

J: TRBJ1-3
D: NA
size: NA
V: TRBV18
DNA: TGTGCCAGCTCACCACTATCTGGAAACACCATATATTTT
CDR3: CASSPLSGNTIYF

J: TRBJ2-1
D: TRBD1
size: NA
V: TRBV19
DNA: TGTGCCAGTAGCCTAGGGACAGGGAGGAATGAGCAGTTCTTC
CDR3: CASSLGTGRNEQFF

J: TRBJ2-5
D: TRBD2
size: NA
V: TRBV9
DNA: TGTGCCAGCAGCGTAGCTACGGGACTAGCGCGCCAAGAGACCCAGTACTTC
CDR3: CASSVATGLARQETQYF

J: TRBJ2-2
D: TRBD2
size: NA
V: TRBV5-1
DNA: TGCGCCAGCAGTACTAGCGGGAGGGCCAGAATCACCGGGGAGCTGTTTTTT
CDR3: CASSTSGRARITGELFF

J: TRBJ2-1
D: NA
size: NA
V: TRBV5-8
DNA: TGTGCCAGCAGCTTGCTGAATGAGCAGTTCTTC
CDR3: CASSLLNEQFF

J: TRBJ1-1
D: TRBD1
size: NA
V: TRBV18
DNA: TGTGCCAGCTCACCACTAGGGACAGGGCGGGCTTTCTTT
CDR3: CASSPLGTGRAFF

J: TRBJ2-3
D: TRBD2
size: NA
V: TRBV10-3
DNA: TGTGCCATCAGTGAGTCAGTGCTAGCGGGGGGGAACAGAGATACGCAGTATTTT
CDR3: CAISESVLAGGNRDTQYF

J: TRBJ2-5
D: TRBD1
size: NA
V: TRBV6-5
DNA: TGTGCCAGCAGTTTCCGGGACAGGGGGCGGGAGACCCAGTACTTC
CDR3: CASSFRDRGRETQYF

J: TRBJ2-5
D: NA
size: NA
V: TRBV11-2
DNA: TGTGCCAGCAGCAACCGGGAAAAGTACCAAGAGACCCAGTACTTC
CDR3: CASSNREKYQETQYF

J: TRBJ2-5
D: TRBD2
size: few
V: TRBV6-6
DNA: TGTGCCAGCAAGCGGGGGGGTCCAGAGACCCAGTACTTC
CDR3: CASKRGGPETQYF

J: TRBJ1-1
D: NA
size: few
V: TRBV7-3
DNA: TGTGCCAGCAGCGCGGGCGGGGGCTCTAAGGAAGCTTTCTTT
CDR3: CASSAGGGSKEAFF

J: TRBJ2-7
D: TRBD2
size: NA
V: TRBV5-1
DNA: TGCGCCAGCAGCTTGGCCCCTTCGACTAGCGGCTACGAGCAGTACTTC
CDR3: CASSLAPSTSGYEQYF

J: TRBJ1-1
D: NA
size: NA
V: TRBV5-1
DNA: TGCGCCAGCAGCTTGGGTGAGGGAAACACTGAAGCTTTCTTT
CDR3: CASSLGEGNTEAFF

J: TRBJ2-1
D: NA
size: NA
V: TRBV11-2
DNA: TGTGCCAGCAGGTTCTCTTCGGGACTCCCAGACCAGTTCTTC
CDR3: CASRFSSGLPDQFF

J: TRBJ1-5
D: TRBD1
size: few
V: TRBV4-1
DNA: TGCGCCAGCAGCCCATTAGGGACAGTTCTCAATCAGCCCCAGCATTTT
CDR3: CASSPLGTVLNQPQHF

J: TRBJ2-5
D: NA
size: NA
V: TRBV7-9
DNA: TGTGCCAGCAGCTTAGGAAGGGAGTACCAAGAGACCCAGTACTTC
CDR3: CASSLGREYQETQYF

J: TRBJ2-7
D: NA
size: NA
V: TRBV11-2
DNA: TGTGCCAGCAGCTTAATATCAGTTTCCTACGAGCAGTACTTC
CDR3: CASSLISVSYEQYF

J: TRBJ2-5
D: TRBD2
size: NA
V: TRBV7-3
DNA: TGTGCCAGCAGCGCTAGCGGGGGGACGGAGACCCAGTACTTC
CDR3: CASSASGGTETQYF

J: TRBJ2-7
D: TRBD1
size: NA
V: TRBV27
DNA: TGTGCCAGCAGTCTCTCCCCAGGGGGCCAGTCCTACGAGCAGTACTTC
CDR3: CASSLSPGGQSYEQYF

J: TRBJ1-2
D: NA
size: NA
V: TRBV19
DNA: TGTGCCAGTAGTCTTCTGTCAAATCTAGGAGGTGGCTACACCTTC
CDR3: CASSLLSNLGGGYTF

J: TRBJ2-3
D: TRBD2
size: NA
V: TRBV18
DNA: TGTGCCAGCTCACCACAGGGAGGGACTCTCACAGATACGCAGTATTTT
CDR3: CASSPQGGTLTDTQYF

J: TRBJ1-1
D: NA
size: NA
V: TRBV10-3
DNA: TGTGCCATCAGTGAGTCGTGGACAACCCTGAGCACTGAAGCTTTCTTT
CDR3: CAISESWTTLSTEAFF

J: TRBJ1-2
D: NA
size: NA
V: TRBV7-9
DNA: TGTGCCAGCAGCTTACAGGGGCAGAGGGGAAGCGGCTACACCTTC
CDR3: CASSLQGQRGSGYTF

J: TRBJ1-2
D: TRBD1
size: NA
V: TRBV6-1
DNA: TGTGCCAGTCAGGGGGTAGGCTACACCTTC
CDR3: CASQGVGYTF

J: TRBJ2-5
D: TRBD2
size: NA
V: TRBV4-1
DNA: TGCGCCAGCAGCCCTGTGACGGGGGGGCAAGAGACCCAGTACTTC
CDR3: CASSPVTGGQETQYF